The 21 T cell receptor beta chains listed next were all sequenced from one sample in a study of molecular identifiers for immune sequencing clone quantification. TCRdb reprocessed the PCR reads via MiXCR and lists one record per CDR3 protein. The sample holds 600,000 to 650,000 distinct CDR3 sequences, less than 20% seen once. The sample comprised naive CD8+ T cells from blood, with Jurkat cell RNA spiked in. Subset given: FACS-sorted CD8+CD4-CCR7+CD45RA+ naive T cells. Source of these receptors: a human donor in good health. Some libraries in this study had Jurkat cell RNA spiked in.

The genes are TRBV14 and TRBJ2-5; 7 bases map to TRBD1. Germline CDR1 reads SGHDN; CDR2 reads FVKESK. J lost 5 bases, V lost 6 bases, and 6 bases had no gene match. This CDR3 region has 13 residues. CDR3 loop: CASRLTGTETQYF. CDR3 nucleotides: TGTGCCAGCAGACTGACAGGGACGGAGACCCAGTACTTC.

At least ten counts were recorded for this clonotype. The chain has TRBV5-1 and TRBJ1-2; D is perhaps TRBD1 (5 bases). The V gene lost 4 bases and the J gene lost 1 base, with 20 bases spanning the gap. The V gene's germline CDR1 is SGHRS and CDR2 YFSETQ. This CDR3 has 17 amino acids. The CDR3 region is CASSLQEFGVDNYGYTF. The CDR3 DNA reads as TGCGCCAGCAGCCTACAGGAGTTTGGAGTCGATAACTATGGCTACACCTTC.

Turning to this clonotype: A much larger clonotype is one base distant, so this may be a read error. The rearrangement joins TRBV5-1 to TRBJ1-1; D not certain. CDR3 size: 15 residues. CDR1 and CDR2 (germline): SGHRS, YFSETQ. The ends were cut back, 0 bases at V and 4 bases at J, with 13 bases in the middle. The CDR3 bases are TGCGCCAGCAGCTTGGCACAGACTATGAGCACTGAAGCTTTCTTT. It is translated as CASSLAQTMSTEAFF.

This clonotype came up a few times. The CDR3 sequence: CASSQPGLTYEQYF. The CDR3 DNA sequence: TGTGCCAGCAGCCAACCGGGACTTACCTACGAGCAGTACTTC. The chain uses TRBV7-9 and TRBJ2-7; TRBD2 is a possible D gene (6 bases). The CDR3 runs 14 residues. The germline gives CDR1 SEHNR, CDR2 FQNEAQ (reference sequence). Between the trimmed V and J ends, which lost 5 bases and 2 bases, there was a span of 13 bases. The whole variable domain, remainder taken from reference TRBV7-9 and TRBJ2-7, is DTGVSQNPRHKITKRGQNVTFRCDPISEHNRLYWYRQTLGQGPEFLTYFQNEAQLEKSRLLSDRFSAERPKGSFSTLEIQRTEQGDSAMYLCASSQPGLTYEQYFGPGTRLTVT.

Many counts were recorded for this clonotype. The CDR3 sequence is CASSSLTSYNEQFF. The CDR3 DNA reads as TGTGCCAGCAGCTCCCTTACTTCCTACAATGAGCAGTTCTTC. The V and J genes are TRBV7-9 and TRBJ2-1, with D hard to call. In germline, CDR1 is SEHNR, CDR2 FQNEAQ (reference sequence). The CDR3 has 14 residues. Between the trimmed V and J ends, which lost 4 bases and 1 base, there was a span of 8 bases. Together with reference TRBV7-9 and TRBJ2-1, the CDR3 gives the full variable domain: DTGVSQNPRHKITKRGQNVTFRCDPISEHNRLYWYRQTLGQGPEFLTYFQNEAQLEKSRLLSDRFSAERPKGSFSTLEIQRTEQGDSAMYLCASSSLTSYNEQFFGPGTRLTVL.

Only a few counts were recorded for this clonotype. Just one base apart from a much larger clone, this may be a read error. Since no conserved phenylalanine or tryptophan closes the CDR3, a read error is the likely cause. The genes are TRBV29-1 and TRBJ1-2; D is uncertain. This CDR3 comprises 11 residues. Trimming left V 5 bases short and J 3 bases short, with 7 bases between. CDR1 is SQVTM and CDR2 is ANQGSEA in the germline V gene. CDR3 amino acids: CSVRPDYGYTL. The CDR3 region has the DNA TGCAGCGTTCGTCCCGACTATGGCTACACCCTC.

The V call is TRBV30, the J call TRBJ2-2, with D tentatively TRBD2 (7 bases). Per the germline V gene, CDR1 is GTSNPN and CDR2 is SVGIG (reference sequence). This CDR3 is built from 13 residues. V lost 3 bases and J lost 7, with 12 bases in between. For the CDR3, the DNA is TGTGCCTGGAGCCTAGGGGGGGTCGGGGAGCTGTTTTTT. It encodes CAWSLGGVGELFF. Filled out from reference TRBV30 and TRBJ2-2, the complete variable domain reads SQTIHQWPATLVQPVGSPLSLECTVEGTSNPNLYWYRQAAGRGLQLLFYSVGIGQISSEVPQNLSASRPQDRQFILSSKKLLLSDSGFYLCAWSLGGVGELFFGEGSRLTVL.

The chain carries TRBV2 and TRBJ1-2; 8 bases line up with TRBD1. The CDR3 contains 16 residues. Per germline, CDR1 SNHLY and CDR2 FYNNEI. J lost 0 bases, V lost 6 bases, and 9 bases had no gene match. CDR3 region: CASSPPRTGTNYGYTF. The CDR3 coding sequence is TGTGCCAGCAGCCCCCCCCGGACAGGGACTAACTATGGCTACACCTTC.

The chain combines TRBV7-6 with TRBJ2-1; D remains ambiguous. V dropped 1 base and J dropped 11 bases, with 12 bases sitting between them. The CDR3 runs 13 residues. Germline V gene sequence: CDR1 SGHVS, CDR2 FNYEAQ. The CDR3 region has the DNA TGTGCCAGCAGCTTAGGCAGCCGGGCAAAGCAGTTCTTC. It encodes CASSLGSRAKQFF. Full variable domain (missing parts from reference TRBV7-6 and TRBJ2-1): GAGVSQSPRYKVTKRGQDVALRCDPISGHVSLYWYRQALGQGPEFLTYFNYEAQQDKSGLPNDRFSAERPEGSISTLTIQRTEQRDSAMYRCASSLGSRAKQFFGPGTRLTVL.

The chain has TRBV10-3 and TRBJ1-1, with a weak D call TRBD1 (6 bases). Germline lookup yields CDR1 ENHRY and CDR2 SYGVKD. The V and J ends lost 2 bases and 8 bases respectively, with 9 bases between them. The CDR3 consists of 12 residues. The CDR3 DNA reads TGTGCCATCAGTGAGACCGGGACAGAAGCTTTCTTT. Translated: CAISETGTEAFF.

V and J are TRBV14 and TRBJ1-2; TRBD1 agrees at 7 bases. Germline CDR1 and CDR2: SGHDN and FVKESK. The CDR3 extends over 15 amino acids. V lost 7 bases and J lost 5; bases outside the gene matches: 13. CDR3 loop: CASTQTQGISYGYTF. CDR3 DNA sequence: TGTGCCAGCACCCAGACACAGGGGATTTCTTATGGCTACACCTTC.

As regards this clonotype: A much larger clone lies a single base off, so this may be a read error. The chain combines TRBV27 with TRBJ2-3; D not certain. This CDR3 has 14 residues. Germline CDR1 MNHEY, CDR2 SMNVEV (reference sequence). In DNA, the CDR3 is TGTGTCAGCAGTTACACTGAATCCACAGATACGCAGTATTTT. As protein: CVSSYTESTDTQYF.

This clonotype was counted ten times or more. The genes are TRBV19 and TRBJ1-1; D remains unclear. The CDR3 runs to 13 residues. From germline, CDR1 is LNHDA and CDR2 SQIVND (reference sequence). V shed 5 bases and J shed 4 bases, with 11 bases lying between them. The CDR3 protein is CASSLSSFTEAFF. CDR3 coding DNA: TGTGCCAGTAGTCTAAGCTCCTTCACTGAAGCTTTCTTT.

The chain uses TRBV4-3 and TRBJ2-7; D is perhaps TRBD1 (6 bases). The germline gives CDR1 LGHNA, CDR2 YSLEER. V shed 3 bases and J shed 2 bases, with 17 bases lying between them. The CDR3 is made up of 16 amino acids. CDR3: CASSQDIQGPAYEQYF. The DNA for the CDR3 is TGCGCCAGCAGCCAGGATATCCAGGGGCCCGCCTACGAGCAGTACTTC.

There are many counts of this clonotype. The rearrangement links TRBV4-3 to TRBJ1-3; no reliable D call. CDR3 length: 16 residues. Trimming pared 1 base from V and 9 bases from J, leaving 19 bases between. Germline CDR1 and CDR2: LGHNA and YSLEER. In nucleotides, the CDR3 is TGCGCCAGCAGCCAAGCCCACAGCATCCTGAGAGGCACCATATATTTT. Encoded protein: CASSQAHSILRGTIYF.

This clonotype was detected many times. CDR3 sequence: CASSLLGGEQYF. As DNA, the CDR3 is TGTGCCAGCAGTTTATTGGGTGGTGAGCAGTACTTC. J is TRBJ2-7 and V is TRBV27; D not certain. The CDR3 contains 12 residues. Between the trimmed V and J ends, which lost 1 base and 7 bases, there was a span of 8 bases. Germline-derived CDR1 and CDR2 are MNHEY and SMNVEV (reference sequence).

This clonotype was seen repeatedly, ten times or more. The V call is TRBV7-8, the J call TRBJ2-7; 11 nucleotides match TRBD1. With 3 bases clipped from V and 2 bases from J, the junction kept 6 bases outside the gene matches. The CDR3 extends over 16 amino acids. CDR1 SGHVS and CDR2 FQNEAQ come from the germline V gene. CDR3 protein: CASSFLGTGGAYEQYF. DNA for the CDR3: TGTGCCAGCAGCTTCCTGGGGACAGGGGGTGCCTACGAGCAGTACTTC.

This clonotype was observed a few times. The rearrangement joins TRBV4-2 to TRBJ2-3; 7 positions agree with TRBD2. Germline V lookup: CDR1 LGHNA, CDR2 YNFKEQ. The CDR3 extends over 18 amino acids. V dropped 0 bases and J dropped 8; count of bases not matched to a gene: 17. Written as DNA, the CDR3 is TGTGCCAGCAGCCAAGATCCCGTGATGGGAGGGTCCCTTACTACGCAGTATTTT. It specifies CASSQDPVMGGSLTTQYF.

This clonotype has just a few counts. V is TRBV24-1 and J is TRBJ2-7; no reliable D call. The CDR3 runs 12 residues. The ends were cut back, 9 bases at V and 3 bases at J, with 11 bases in the middle. Germline values: CDR1 KGHDR, CDR2 SFDVKD. The CDR3, as DNA: TGTGCCACCCGTCTACACCGCTACGAGCAGTACTTC. This translates into CATRLHRYEQYF.

This clonotype was seen many times. The chain combines TRBV14 with TRBJ2-6, with D unresolved. There are 15 residues in the CDR3. Trimming cost V 4 bases and J 4 bases, with 11 bases left between them. Per the germline V gene, CDR1 is SGHDN and CDR2 is FVKESK. CDR3 DNA: TGTGCCAGCAGCCCCTTCTACTCGGGGGCCAACGTCCTGACTTTC. It specifies CASSPFYSGANVLTF.

This clonotype was detected only a few times. The chain is built from TRBV14 and TRBJ2-2; D not resolved. The germline gives CDR1 SGHDN, CDR2 FVKESK. Deletions cut 4 bases from V and 1 base from J, with 13 bases between. The CDR3 extends over 16 amino acids. For the CDR3, the DNA is TGTGCCAGCAGCCCGTTACCCCTAGTGAACACCGGGGAGCTGTTTTTT. Amino acid sequence: CASSPLPLVNTGELFF.